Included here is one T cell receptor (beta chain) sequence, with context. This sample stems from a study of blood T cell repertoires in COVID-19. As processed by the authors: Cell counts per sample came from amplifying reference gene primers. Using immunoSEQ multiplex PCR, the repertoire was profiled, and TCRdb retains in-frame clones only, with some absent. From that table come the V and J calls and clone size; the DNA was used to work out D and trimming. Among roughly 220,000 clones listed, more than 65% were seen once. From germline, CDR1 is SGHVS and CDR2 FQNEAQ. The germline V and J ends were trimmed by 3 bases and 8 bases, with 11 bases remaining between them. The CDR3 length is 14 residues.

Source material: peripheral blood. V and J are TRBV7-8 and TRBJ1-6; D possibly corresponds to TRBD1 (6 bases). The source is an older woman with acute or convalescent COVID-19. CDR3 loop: CASSFGQKDSPLHF. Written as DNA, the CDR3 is TGTGCCAGCAGCTTCGGACAGAAAGATTCACCCCTCCACTTT.